This TCR beta chain was recorded in a study of CD8+CD57+ T cells in acquired aplastic anemia. TCR beta VDJ combinations and CDR3 sequences were profiled from genomic DNA. TCRdb re-called the reads through MiXCR, storing one row per CDR3 protein. The table has 150,000 to 200,000 distinct CDR3 sequences, less than 60% seen once; the top ten hold about 2%. Those patients picked for sequencing had displayed CD8+CD57+ cell expansion on flow cytometry. Acquired aplastic anemia of severe grade affected all patients. The CDR3 extends over 13 amino acids. Germline V gives CDR1 SNHLY, CDR2 FYNNEI. The V and J ends lost 8 bases and 10 bases, in that order; junction bases with no gene match: 9.

The source of this sequence is a human donor with aplastic anemia. The sequenced sample was sorted CD4+, CD8+, or CD8+CD57+ T cells (not recorded which) from PBMCs. The chain couples TRBV2 to TRBJ2-3, with 10 bases fitting TRBD2. CDR3 protein: CASVQREGLPQYF. CDR3 in DNA: TGTGCCAGCGTGCAGCGGGAGGGCCTACCGCAGTATTTT.